The 28 T cell receptor beta chains in this list originate from one sample, sequenced in a study of cytomegalovirus exposure and HLA in healthy donors (dated by TCRdb to 2015 to 2018). The library came from the immunoSEQ multiplex PCR assay. For the multiplex PCR, a mixture combining 60 forward primers for TCR Vbeta segments and 13 reverse primers for TCR Jbeta segments was used. Here the immuneACCESS table is served through TCRdb, limited to in-frame sequences with V and J called. Missing clones are a known gap in these copies; in checked studies unresolved V genes cover under half, and the rest lacks a known reason. The table for this sample lists about 98,000 clones; about 74% of them were counted only once. The ten most abundant clones make up roughly a sixth of the sample. The sequenced material came from PBMCs. These receptors all come from a man aged 60 to 69 in good health and CMV-seropositive.

This clone occurred a few times. The V and J genes are TRBV6-6 and TRBJ1-4, with D perhaps TRBD1 (6 bases). V lost 8 bases and J 8 bases, leaving 9 bases between the germline ends. CDR3 length: 11 residues. Germline V gene data show CDR1 as MNHNY and CDR2 as SVGAGI (reference sequence). The DNA of the CDR3 is TGTGCCAGCGGGACAAGGGAAAAACTGTTTTTT. It encodes CASGTREKLFF.

This clone was seen more than once but under ten times. The chain carries TRBV6-5 and TRBJ1-5; D gene unclear. The CDR3 is 13 amino acids. CDR1 and CDR2 from the germline V gene are MNHEY and SVGAGI. With 6 bases removed from V and 2 bases from J, the gap between germline ends came to 8 bases. The DNA for the CDR3 is TGTGCCAGCAGCCCACCGGGCAATCAGCCCCAGCATTTT. Translating gives CASSPPGNQPQHF.

The rearrangement joins TRBV6-1 to TRBJ2-1; no definite D call. Germline-derived CDR1 and CDR2 are MNHNS and SASEGT. The CDR3 runs to 12 residues. Trimming cost V 5 bases and J 7 bases, with 9 bases left between them. The CDR3 here is CASSSALNEQFF. CDR3 bases: TGTGCCAGCAGTTCAGCGCTTAATGAGCAGTTCTTC.

The chain combines TRBV10-3 with TRBJ2-7; perhaps TRBD2 as D (5 bases). In germline, CDR1 is ENHRY, CDR2 SYGVKD. The ends were cut back, 1 base at V and 2 bases at J, with 12 bases in the middle. The CDR3 length is 15 residues. This CDR3 reads CAISELRDGTYEQYF. The CDR3 DNA follows: TGTGCCATCAGTGAGTTGAGAGACGGGACCTACGAGCAGTACTTC.

The chain carries TRBV7-2 and TRBJ2-1, with D possibly being TRBD1 (6 bases). CDR1 is SGHTA and CDR2 is FQGNSA in the germline V gene. Trimming stripped 5 bases from V and 4 bases from J, with 21 bases between. The CDR3 loop spans 17 amino acids. The DNA for the CDR3 is TGTGCCAGCAGCCCTAGCTTCGGACAGAGGCTATACAATGAGCAGTTCTTC. This gives the protein CASSPSFGQRLYNEQFF.

V is TRBV19 and J is TRBJ2-1, with 9 nucleotides matching TRBD1. Germline loops: CDR1 LNHDA, CDR2 SQIVND (reference sequence). The CDR3 has 17 residues. The V and J ends lost 3 bases and 1 base, in that order; junction bases with no gene match: 7. The CDR3 reads CASSIPSGTGSYNEQFF. CDR3 coding DNA: TGTGCCAGTAGTATTCCCTCGGGGACAGGGTCCTACAATGAGCAGTTCTTC.

This clone appeared a few times. The chain uses TRBV5-1 and TRBJ2-5, with D perhaps TRBD1 (6 bases). V was cut by 3 bases and J by 7 bases, with 22 bases left in between. The CDR3 length is 16 residues. CDR1 and CDR2 (germline): SGHRS, YFSETQ. The CDR3, as DNA: TGCGCCAGCAGCTGGGGCTCAGCGGCGGAAGGGGGGACCCAGTACTTC. Translated, it gives CASSWGSAAEGGTQYF.

The rearrangement joins TRBV11-2 to TRBJ1-6, with D tentatively TRBD1 (5 bases). V was trimmed by 0 bases and J by 5 bases, leaving 8 bases between them. This CDR3 spans 15 amino acids. The germline V gene has CDR1 SGHAT and CDR2 FQNNGV. The CDR3 coding sequence is TGTGCCAGCAGCTTAGAGGGACTCAATAATTCACCCCTCCACTTT. Residues: CASSLEGLNNSPLHF.

The gene calls are TRBV5-1 and TRBJ1-1, with 7 bases that match TRBD1. J gave up 5 bases and V 5 bases, and 9 bases lay outside the gene matches. Germline V gene sequence: CDR1 SGHRS, CDR2 YFSETQ. The CDR3 runs 14 residues. The CDR3 reads CASRNDRVKTEAFF. The CDR3 region has the DNA TGCGCCAGCAGGAACGACAGGGTCAAGACTGAAGCTTTCTTT.

V usage is TRBV5-4 and J usage is TRBJ2-2; TRBD1 matches at 8 bases. V was pared by 3 bases and J by 4 bases, with 8 bases of the junction left unmatched. Germline CDR1 SGHNT, CDR2 YYREEE (reference sequence). This CDR3 has 16 amino acids. The CDR3 protein is CASSSEGRGLTGELFF. The CDR3 DNA sequence: TGTGCCAGCAGCTCCGAGGGCAGGGGGCTCACCGGGGAGCTGTTTTTT.

This chain links TRBV7-2 with TRBJ2-2; TRBD2 agrees at 7 bases. CDR1 and CDR2 from the germline V gene are SGHTA and FQGNSA. The CDR3 consists of 15 residues. With V trimmed by 5 bases and J by 0 bases, 3 bases remained unmatched. The CDR3 DNA follows: TGTGCCAGCAGCGCTCTAGCGGCGAACACCGGGGAGCTGTTTTTT. The encoded protein is CASSALAANTGELFF.

The chain is built from TRBV2 and TRBJ2-1, with 10 bases that match TRBD2. The CDR3 runs to 14 residues. CDR1 SNHLY and CDR2 FYNNEI come from the germline V gene. Trimming took 6 bases from V and 8 from J; bases not matched to a gene: 7. The CDR3 coding sequence is TGTGCCAGCAGGAGCGGGGGGGCCGATGATGAGCAGTTCTTC. Translating it yields CASRSGGADDEQFF.

The chain is built from TRBV30 and TRBJ2-2; 7 nucleotides agree with TRBD1. The V and J ends lost 3 bases and 2 bases, in that order; junction bases with no gene match: 9. The CDR3 sequence is 16 residues long. Germline V CDR1 and CDR2: GTSNPN, SVGIG (reference sequence). This CDR3 reads CAWRPLGTENTGELFF. The DNA for the CDR3 is TGTGCCTGGAGGCCCTTGGGGACAGAAAACACCGGGGAGCTGTTTTTT. The full variable domain, in which reference TRBV30 and TRBJ2-2 provide the parts outside the CDR3, is SQTIHQWPATLVQPVGSPLSLECTVEGTSNPNLYWYRQAAGRGLQLLFYSVGIGQISSEVPQNLSASRPQDRQFILSSKKLLLSDSGFYLCAWRPLGTENTGELFFGEGSRLTVL.

The CDR3 loop reads CASSHARWANVLTF. CDR3 DNA sequence: TGTGCCAGCAGCCATGCCCGGTGGGCCAACGTCCTGACTTTC. The V and J genes are TRBV5-5 and TRBJ2-6; D is unclear. From germline, CDR1 is SGHKS and CDR2 YYEKEE (reference sequence). V was shortened by 4 bases and J by 5 bases, with 10 bases between the two germline ends. CDR3 size: 14 residues.

The chain combines TRBV5-4 with TRBJ1-2; TRBD1 is a possible D gene (6 bases). The CDR3 has 14 amino acids. Germline CDR1 and CDR2: SGHNT and YYREEE (reference sequence). Trimming pared 2 bases from V and 8 bases from J, leaving 16 bases between. CDR3 protein: CASSLGLGAEGYTF. In DNA, the CDR3 is TGTGCCAGCAGCTTAGGTTTGGGGGCGGAGGGCTACACCTTC.

As concerns this clone: An end of the junction differs from the germline gene, which may be a read error. The rearrangement joins TRBV19 to TRBJ2-1, with TRBD2 identical over 13 bases. The CDR3 is 15 amino acids. Germline lookup yields CDR1 LNHDA and CDR2 SQIVND (reference sequence). The CDR3 DNA sequence: TGTGCCAGTAGTATTCAGGGGACTAGCGGGGCCCCAGGGGTCTTC. It is translated as CASSIQGTSGAPGVF.

V usage is TRBV7-6 and J usage is TRBJ1-3, with 7 positions matching TRBD1. CDR1 is SGHVS and CDR2 is FNYEAQ in the germline V gene. This CDR3 comprises 16 residues. With V trimmed by 5 bases and J by 0 bases, 7 bases remained unmatched. The CDR3 bases are TGTGCCAGCAGCACCAGTCAGGGGGGCTCTGGAAACACCATATATTTT. It encodes CASSTSQGGSGNTIYF.

This rearrangement joins TRBV5-6 to TRBJ2-7; 9 nucleotides align to TRBD1. After removal of 0 bases from V and 5 bases from J, the junction contained 6 bases not matched to a gene. The length of the CDR3 is 15 residues. Germline V gives CDR1 SGHDT, CDR2 YYEEEE. For the CDR3, the DNA is TGTGCCAGCAGCTTGGAGGGGACAGGGCGACACGAGCAGTACTTC. Its translation is CASSLEGTGRHEQYF.

The rearrangement links TRBV9 to TRBJ1-5; D remains unclear. This CDR3 contains 15 residues. The V gene lost 4 bases and the J gene lost 4 bases, with 15 bases spanning the gap. Germline V gene sequence: CDR1 SGDLS, CDR2 YYNGEE. Here the CDR3 DNA reads TGTGCCAGCAGCCCCGCTGTAGACGGGAATCAGCCCCAGCATTTT. Its translation: CASSPAVDGNQPQHF.

The CDR3 is CASSLVGEKLFF. CDR3 DNA: TGTGCCAGCAGCTTAGTCGGTGAAAAACTGTTTTTT. The J gene is TRBJ1-4, the V gene TRBV5-5; no clear D gene. Per the germline V gene, CDR1 is SGHKS and CDR2 is YYEKEE (reference sequence). The CDR3 runs to 12 residues. Trimming stripped 2 bases from V and 7 bases from J, with 6 bases between.

The V call is TRBV5-1, the J call TRBJ1-1; maybe TRBD1 (6 bases). The CDR3 has 15 residues. Germline assignment: CDR1 SGHRS and CDR2 YFSETQ. Trimming shortened V by 2 bases and J by 5 bases, and 16 bases separated the two germline ends. Here the CDR3 DNA reads TGCGCCAGCAGCTTTACCCCCGGCAGGGGAACTGAAGCTTTCTTT. Translation gives CASSFTPGRGTEAFF.

The table lists this clone with a count of one. The chain links TRBV6-1 to TRBJ1-5; possible D gene TRBD1, 6 bases. Germline lookup yields CDR1 MNHNS and CDR2 SASEGT. This CDR3 has 14 amino acids. The germline V and J ends were trimmed by 1 base and 9 bases, with 13 bases remaining between them. This CDR3 is CASSEVQGWGPQHF. CDR3 nucleotide sequence: TGTGCCAGCAGTGAAGTACAGGGATGGGGGCCCCAGCATTTT.

As DNA, the CDR3 is TGCGCCAGCAGCATGGAGGACACCGATCGGTACTTC. Protein product: CASSMEDTDRYF. V usage is TRBV5-1 and J usage is TRBJ2-7; D is tentatively TRBD1 or TRBD2 (5 bases each). Germline V gene sequence: CDR1 SGHRS, CDR2 YFSETQ. Between the trimmed V and J ends, which lost 4 bases and 12 bases, there was a span of 17 bases. The CDR3 runs to 12 residues. The full variable domain, with the rest looked up from reference TRBV5-1 and TRBJ2-7, is KAGVTQTPRYLIKTRGQQVTLSCSPISGHRSVSWYQQTPGQGLQFLFEYFSETQRNKGNFPGRFSGRQFSNSRSEMNVSTLELGDSALYLCASSMEDTDRYFGPGTRLTVT.

The V gene is TRBV28, the J gene TRBJ2-7; 8 bases match TRBD1. Germline lookup yields CDR1 MDHEN and CDR2 SYDVKM. V lost 7 bases, J lost 3 bases, and 8 bases stayed unmatched. CDR3 length: 14 residues. CDR3 residues: CASTNGTGFYEQYF. CDR3 in DNA: TGTGCCAGCACCAACGGGACAGGTTTCTACGAGCAGTACTTC.

The CDR3 DNA reads TGCGCCAGCAGCTTGGACAGTGCCCAAGAGACCCAGTACTTC. Translation gives CASSLDSAQETQYF. The chain joins TRBV5-1 to TRBJ2-5; the D is unclear. V was cut by 0 bases and J by 1 base, with 7 bases left in between. Germline V lookup: CDR1 SGHRS, CDR2 YFSETQ. This CDR3 contains 14 residues. The whole variable domain, remainder taken from reference TRBV5-1 and TRBJ2-5, is KAGVTQTPRYLIKTRGQQVTLSCSPISGHRSVSWYQQTPGQGLQFLFEYFSETQRNKGNFPGRFSGRQFSNSRSEMNVSTLELGDSALYLCASSLDSAQETQYFGPGTRLLVL.

The genes are TRBV30 and TRBJ1-5; tentatively, D is TRBD1 (5 bases). The ends were cut back, 5 bases at V and 3 bases at J, with 14 bases in the middle. The CDR3 consists of 14 residues. CDR1 and CDR2 from the germline V gene are GTSNPN and SVGIG (reference sequence). The CDR3 DNA is TGTGCCTGGGACTCTCCAGGGTACAATCAGCCCCAGCATTTT. Its translation is CAWDSPGYNQPQHF.

This chain connects TRBV10-3 to TRBJ2-6; the D is unclear. The germline CDR1 and CDR2 sequences are ENHRY and SYGVKD. Trimming removed 1 base from V and 2 bases from J, with 15 bases in between. The CDR3 extends over 18 amino acids. CDR3 nucleotides: TGTGCCATCAGTGAGTTCGAATCGACACTGGCTGGGGCCAACGTCCTGACTTTC. It specifies CAISEFESTLAGANVLTF.

The J gene is TRBJ1-3, the V gene TRBV30; D may be TRBD1 (5 bases). The CDR3 covers 14 residues. Deletions cut 1 base from V and 0 bases from J, with 7 bases between. In germline, CDR1 is GTSNPN, CDR2 SVGIG (reference sequence). CDR3 amino acids: CAWSEGVSGNTIYF. In DNA, the CDR3 is TGTGCCTGGAGTGAAGGGGTCTCTGGAAACACCATATATTTT.